The clone carrying this TCR beta chain was observed once. Its antigen is not known. Data came from immunoSEQ multiplex PCR; TCRdb stores just in-frame clones and leaves some out. The sample consists of approximately 82,000 clones, approximately 90% of them appearing once. CDR1 LNHDA and CDR2 SQIVND come from the germline V gene (reference sequence). The V gene lost 10 bases and the J gene lost 0 bases, with 15 bases spanning the gap. This CDR3 is 14 amino acids long. This specimen belongs to a study of T cell responses to AZD1222 COVID-19 vaccine. General observations from the study: Seropositive at baseline were only a handful of AZD1222 recipients. Spike was spanned by vaccine-associated CD4 TCRs, with dominance at 160-218 and 743-854.

The chain employs TRBV19 and TRBJ1-1; possible D gene TRBD1, 5 bases. Material: peripheral blood, obtained 28 days after the second AZD1222 dose. The TCR sequence derives from an adult who received the AZD1222 COVID-19 vaccine. The CDR3 spells CATSGGLMNTEAFF. The DNA for the CDR3 is TGTGCCACGTCCGGGGGGTTGATGAACACTGAAGCTTTCTTT.